Described below is a single T cell receptor (beta chain) sequence and its context. As processed by the authors: From reference gene primer amplification, estimates of nucleated cell counts were derived. The method was immunoSEQ multiplex PCR; TCRdb's version includes in-frame clones alone and lacks a portion of them. V and J calls plus clone size are reproduced from that table; the DNA served to infer D and trimming. The sample contains a few hundred thousand clones, approximately 89% of which appear only once. The CDR3 has 15 amino acids. Germline CDR1 and CDR2: SEHNR and FQNEAQ (reference sequence). V shed 3 bases, J shed 4 bases, and the junction held 2 bases outside the gene matches. The sample comes from a study of blood T cell repertoires in COVID-19. Each recovered donor of Cohort 3 presented with two negative PCRs, clearance, or symptom resolution.

The chain employs TRBV7-9 and TRBJ2-1; TRBD2 agrees at 11 bases. The TCR originated in a man aged 25-40 years who had recovered from COVID-19. Specimen: PBMCs or T cells enriched from blood (not recorded which). The CDR3 nucleotides are TGTGCCAGCAGCTTGAGACTAGCGGGGTACAATGAGCAGTTCTTC. It is translated as CASSLRLAGYNEQFF.